Below, 8 T cell receptor beta chains from the same sample are listed, as sequenced in a study of CD8 T cells in Susac syndrome. Reverse transcription of roughly 0.5 to 1 ug RNA was carried out with random hexamers. TCRdb fed the immunoSEQ multiplex PCR reads into MiXCR, producing one record per CDR3 protein. This sample has about 140,000 distinct CDR3 sequences, with roughly 94% found just once. Sequences were obtained from CD8+ T cells from PBMCs. The source of these receptors is a human donor in good health.

This clonotype has only one observation. CDR3 bases: TGCGCCAGCAGCCAAGATAGCGGGAGAACCTACGAGCAGTACTTC. The encoded protein is CASSQDSGRTYEQYF. The chain couples TRBV4-3 to TRBJ2-7, with TRBD2 matching 9 bases. The germline gives CDR1 LGHNA, CDR2 YSLEER. V gave up 0 bases and J gave up 2 bases; unmatched junction bases: 2. The CDR3 loop spans 15 amino acids.

The chain is built from TRBV6-5 and TRBJ2-7; D ambiguous. The CDR3 spans 14 residues. Trimming stripped 2 bases from V and 7 bases from J, with 15 bases between. Germline V gives CDR1 MNHEY, CDR2 SVGAGI. CDR3 coding DNA: TGTGCCAGCAGTTACCGCAATAGTTTGTCAGAGCAGTACTTC. This gives the protein CASSYRNSLSEQYF.

The chain is built from TRBV14 and TRBJ2-1; 10 bases fit TRBD2. Germline assignment: CDR1 SGHDN and CDR2 FVKESK. The CDR3 is 20 amino acids. With 1 base clipped from V and 3 bases from J, the junction kept 15 bases outside the gene matches. The CDR3 loop is CASSQVVWLAGEIFYNEQFF. The DNA for the CDR3 is TGTGCCAGCAGCCAAGTAGTTTGGCTAGCGGGAGAGATCTTCTACAATGAGCAGTTCTTC.

The chain has TRBV9 and TRBJ2-5; D is ambiguous. This CDR3 comprises 12 residues. The V end was cut by 0 bases, the J end by 7 bases, with 7 bases between. CDR1 and CDR2 from the germline V gene are SGDLS and YYNGEE. The CDR3 region has the DNA TGTGCCAGCAGCGTAGGTTCTGGGACCCAGTACTTC. Protein sequence: CASSVGSGTQYF.

This clonotype was seen only a few times. The chain employs TRBV9 and TRBJ1-1; D uncertain. The germline gives CDR1 SGDLS, CDR2 YYNGEE. Trimming left V 0 bases short and J 0 bases short, with 6 bases between. The CDR3 has 14 residues. The CDR3 sequence: CASSVGSMNTEAFF. The CDR3, as DNA: TGTGCCAGCAGCGTAGGCAGTATGAACACTGAAGCTTTCTTT.

The chain couples TRBV14 to TRBJ2-7; 7 nucleotides agree with TRBD1. Germline V gene data show CDR1 as SGHDN and CDR2 as FVKESK. J lost 0 bases, V lost 2 bases, and 4 bases had no gene match. This CDR3 spans 15 amino acids. CDR3 region: CASSQFPGGSYEQYF. The CDR3 DNA sequence: TGTGCCAGCAGCCAATTCCCAGGGGGCTCCTACGAGCAGTACTTC.

This clonotype was seen just once. The CDR3 loop reads CASSLYVLQEQFF. The CDR3 DNA is TGTGCCAGCAGCTTATATGTCCTTCAGGAGCAGTTCTTC. The chain joins TRBV7-2 to TRBJ2-1; D is unresolved. The germline V gene has CDR1 SGHTA and CDR2 FQGNSA. V dropped 2 bases and J dropped 10 bases, with 12 bases sitting between them. This CDR3 spans 13 amino acids.

This chain connects TRBV20-1 to TRBJ2-7; the D gene is possibly TRBD2 (6 bases). This CDR3 comprises 13 residues. V was shortened by 5 bases and J by 6 bases, with 17 bases between the two germline ends. Germline V gene lookup returns CDR1 DFQATT and CDR2 SNEGSKA (reference sequence). The CDR3, as DNA: TGCAGTGCTTTTGTAACTAGCAATTCCGAGCAGTACTTC. As protein: CSAFVTSNSEQYF.